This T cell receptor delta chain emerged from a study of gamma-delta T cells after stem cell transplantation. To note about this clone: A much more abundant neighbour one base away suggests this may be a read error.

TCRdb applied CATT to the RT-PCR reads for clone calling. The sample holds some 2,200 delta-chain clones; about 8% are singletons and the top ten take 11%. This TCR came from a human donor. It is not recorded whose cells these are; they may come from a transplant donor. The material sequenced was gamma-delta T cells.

Here the CDR3 DNA reads TGTGCCTGTGACCCCCTGGGAGGTCTACCCCGCGTAACAGTCACCGCTAAACTCATCTTT. Protein product: CACDPLGGLPRVTVTAKLIF. The chain uses TRDV2 and TRDJ1, with a tentative D call TRDD3 (5 bases). There are 20 residues in the CDR3. Germline V lookup: CDR1 GEAIGNYY, CDR2 EKD.